The 18 T cell receptor beta chains listed next were all sequenced from one sample in a study of cytomegalovirus exposure and HLA in healthy donors. The protocol was immunoSEQ multiplex PCR, while the TCRdb copy is restricted to in-frame clones and leaves out a portion. Counted here are about 140,000 clones, around 80% occurring once; the ten biggest clones make up around 27%. Sample: PBMCs. The receptors were gathered from a man between 25 and 39 years old in good health and CMV-seropositive.

V and J are TRBV29-1 and TRBJ2-7; 9 positions agree with TRBD2. The germline V gene has CDR1 SQVTM and CDR2 ANQGSEA. The V segment lost 1 base and the J segment 4 bases; nucleotides outside the gene matches: 8. The CDR3 contains 15 residues. The CDR3 reads CSVEGSSGSRYEQYF. The CDR3, as DNA: TGCAGCGTTGAAGGGAGTAGCGGGAGCCGGTACGAGCAGTACTTC.

The chain is built from TRBV10-3 and TRBJ2-7, with 7 positions matching TRBD1. This CDR3 is 15 amino acids long. Germline V gene lookup returns CDR1 ENHRY and CDR2 SYGVKD. The V segment lost 2 bases and the J segment 4 bases; nucleotides outside the gene matches: 8. CDR3 sequence: CAISEAKGGSYEQYF. CDR3 in DNA: TGTGCCATCAGTGAGGCCAAAGGGGGCTCTTACGAGCAGTACTTC.

The V and J genes are TRBV5-1 and TRBJ1-6, with 9 nucleotides matching TRBD1. CDR3 length: 15 amino acids. Germline assignment: CDR1 SGHRS and CDR2 YFSETQ. V dropped 7 bases and J dropped 10; count of bases not matched to a gene: 12. The CDR3: CASSGQGYLVSPLHF. The CDR3 coding sequence is TGCGCCAGCTCCGGACAGGGGTACTTGGTGTCACCCCTCCACTTT.

The chain employs TRBV2 and TRBJ2-1; TRBD2 agrees at 8 bases. Per germline, CDR1 SNHLY and CDR2 FYNNEI. The CDR3 extends over 18 amino acids. V shed 3 bases and J 4 bases; nucleotides not matched to a gene: 14. The CDR3 spells CASSDWWLELAGYNEQFF. CDR3 DNA sequence: TGTGCCAGCAGTGATTGGTGGCTCGAGTTAGCGGGGTACAATGAGCAGTTCTTC.

The genes are TRBV19 and TRBJ1-1, with 7 bases lining up with TRBD1. Germline CDR1 is LNHDA and CDR2 is SQIVND (reference sequence). The CDR3 has 18 amino acids. The ends lost 4 bases at V and 6 bases at J; junction bases unmatched: 20. The CDR3 region has the DNA TGTGCCAGTAGTACCGAGATTTGGGACAGCTCGCGGTTCCCTGAAGCTTTCTTT. This gives the protein CASSTEIWDSSRFPEAFF.

The rearrangement uses TRBV4-3 and TRBJ1-2; TRBD1 matches at 8 bases. J lost 9 bases, V lost 3 bases, and 9 bases had no gene match. The length of the CDR3 is 14 residues. Germline CDR1 is LGHNA and CDR2 is YSLEER. The CDR3 DNA is TGCGCCAGCAGCCAGGACCCGGGACAGGCCCGCTACACCTTC. Translated: CASSQDPGQARYTF.

A word on this clone: Other DNA variants within this sample encode the same CDR3. The chain carries TRBV14 and TRBJ1-1; 7 bases are a match to TRBD1. This CDR3 spans 13 amino acids. CDR1 and CDR2 (germline): SGHDN, FVKESK. The J segment lost 1 base and the V segment lost 4 bases, leaving 0 bases of the junction unmatched. The chain's CDR3 is CASSRDRNTEAFF. The CDR3 DNA sequence: TGTGCCAGCAGCCGGGACAGGAACACTGAAGCTTTCTTT.

The chain employs TRBV2 and TRBJ2-3; 13 bases line up with TRBD2. CDR1 SNHLY and CDR2 FYNNEI come from the germline V gene. Trimming took 5 bases from V and 4 from J; bases not matched to a gene: 12. This CDR3 has 18 residues. The CDR3 nucleotides read TGTGCCAGCAGTTCCGGGACTAGCGGGATAGGTAGCGCAGATACGCAGTATTTT. Protein sequence: CASSSGTSGIGSADTQYF.

This clone showed up just a few times. The J gene is TRBJ1-2, the V gene TRBV4-3; D is undetermined. This CDR3 has 15 amino acids. Trimming stripped 1 base from V and 0 bases from J, with 9 bases between. CDR1 is LGHNA, CDR2 YSLEER, per germline. In DNA, the CDR3 is TGCGCCAGCAGCCAAGTATCACAAGCTAACTATGGCTACACCTTC. Translation: CASSQVSQANYGYTF.

This clone has only one observation. V and J are TRBV6-4 and TRBJ1-1; TRBD1 matches 10 bases. Germline V CDR1 and CDR2: MRHNA, SNTAGT. Losses at the gene ends were 7 bases for V and 4 bases for J; bases not matched to a gene: 3. The CDR3 is 13 residues long. The CDR3 loop reads CASTWTGGTEAFF. The CDR3 nucleotides are TGTGCCAGCACCTGGACAGGGGGCACTGAAGCTTTCTTT.

The chain uses TRBV27 and TRBJ1-1; TRBD1 aligns across 10 bases. Germline loops: CDR1 MNHEY, CDR2 SMNVEV (reference sequence). The V segment lost 8 bases and the J segment 3 bases; nucleotides outside the gene matches: 6. This CDR3 contains 14 residues. The CDR3, as DNA: TGTGCCAGCCGTGACGGACAGGGGGACACTGAAGCTTTCTTT. It is translated as CASRDGQGDTEAFF.

This clone has ten or more counts. This chain joins TRBV10-1 and TRBJ2-1; D is unresolved. The CDR3 runs 10 residues. V was cut by 3 bases and J by 10 bases, with 4 bases left in between. Germline CDR1 and CDR2: WNHNN and SYGVQD (reference sequence). The CDR3: CASSDIEQFF. The CDR3 bases are TGCGCCAGCAGTGATATAGAGCAGTTCTTC.

The chain joins TRBV7-8 to TRBJ2-7; 11 bases map to TRBD1. The junction had 6 bases not matched to a gene; V was cut back by 5 bases and J by 3 bases. Germline V gives CDR1 SGHVS, CDR2 FQNEAQ. The length of the CDR3 is 15 residues. CDR3: CASSQPDRGLYEQYF. The CDR3 DNA reads TGTGCCAGCAGCCAGCCGGACAGGGGGCTCTACGAGCAGTACTTC.

This clone was counted a single time. The V and J genes are TRBV6-1 and TRBJ2-3; weak D call: TRBD1 (5 bases). The CDR3 length is 12 residues. Germline loops: CDR1 MNHNS, CDR2 SASEGT. Trimming stripped 9 bases from V and 2 bases from J, with 9 bases between. The chain's CDR3 is CASTRATDTQYF. CDR3 nucleotide sequence: TGTGCCAGTACCAGGGCCACAGATACGCAGTATTTT.

The chain joins TRBV28 to TRBJ1-2; TRBD1 matches 8 bases. Unmatched junction bases numbered 4, after V lost 2 bases and J lost 8 bases. Germline assignment: CDR1 MDHEN and CDR2 SYDVKM. The CDR3 sequence is 13 residues long. CDR3 region: CASSLTGGAGYTF. The DNA for the CDR3 is TGTGCCAGCAGTTTAACAGGGGGTGCGGGCTACACCTTC.

The chain uses TRBV9 and TRBJ2-2; a possible D gene is TRBD2 (5 bases). Germline V CDR1 and CDR2: SGDLS, YYNGEE. The CDR3 runs to 13 residues. Trimming pared 5 bases from V and 5 bases from J, leaving 10 bases between. The CDR3 is CASRTGITGELFF. CDR3 DNA sequence: TGTGCCAGCAGAACCGGGATAACCGGGGAGCTGTTTTTT. Full variable domain (remainder filled in from reference TRBV9 and TRBJ2-2): DSGVTQTPKHLITATGQRVTLRCSPRSGDLSVYWYQQSLDQGLQFLIQYYNGEERAKGNILERFSAQQFPDLHSELNLSSLELGDSALYFCASRTGITGELFFGEGSRLTVL.

The V and J genes are TRBV5-6 and TRBJ2-7; D not resolved. This CDR3 contains 13 residues. V was pared by 1 base and J by 8 bases, with 13 bases between. Germline V CDR1 and CDR2: SGHDT, YYEEEE. CDR3 nucleotide sequence: TGTGCCAGCAGCTTGAGCTCCCGGTACCAGCAGTACTTC. This gives the protein CASSLSSRYQQYF.

This clone has only one observation. Given a far larger clone just one base away, this is likely a sequencing read error. The chain recombines TRBV2 with TRBJ1-1; D ambiguous. Germline-derived CDR1 and CDR2 are SNHLY and FYNNEI. This CDR3 contains 11 residues. V was cut by 6 bases and J by 7 bases, with 9 bases left in between. The CDR3 reads CASSRGLEAFF. The CDR3 DNA reads as TGTGCCAGCAGCCGAGGACTTGAAGCTTTCTTT.